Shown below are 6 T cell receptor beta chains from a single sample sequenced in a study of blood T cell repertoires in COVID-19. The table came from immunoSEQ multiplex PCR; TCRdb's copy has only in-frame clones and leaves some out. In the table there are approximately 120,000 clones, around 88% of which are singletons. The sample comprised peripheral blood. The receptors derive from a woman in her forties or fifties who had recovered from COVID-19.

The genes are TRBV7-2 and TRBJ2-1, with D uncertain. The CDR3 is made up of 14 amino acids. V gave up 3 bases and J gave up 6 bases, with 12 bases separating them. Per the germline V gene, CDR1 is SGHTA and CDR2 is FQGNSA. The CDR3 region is CASSFGPFANEQFF. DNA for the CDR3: TGTGCCAGCAGCTTTGGGCCCTTTGCCAATGAGCAGTTCTTC.

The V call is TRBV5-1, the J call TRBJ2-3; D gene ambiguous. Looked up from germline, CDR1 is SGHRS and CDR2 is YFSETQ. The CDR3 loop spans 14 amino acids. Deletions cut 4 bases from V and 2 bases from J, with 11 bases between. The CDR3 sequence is CASSAGENTDTQYF. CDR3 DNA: TGCGCCAGCAGCGCCGGAGAAAACACAGATACGCAGTATTTT.

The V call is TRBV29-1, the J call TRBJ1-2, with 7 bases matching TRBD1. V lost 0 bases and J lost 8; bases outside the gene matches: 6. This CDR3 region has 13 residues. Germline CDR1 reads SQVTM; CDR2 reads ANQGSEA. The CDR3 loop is CSVEETGFEGYTF. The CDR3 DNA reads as TGCAGCGTTGAAGAGACAGGGTTCGAGGGCTACACCTTC.

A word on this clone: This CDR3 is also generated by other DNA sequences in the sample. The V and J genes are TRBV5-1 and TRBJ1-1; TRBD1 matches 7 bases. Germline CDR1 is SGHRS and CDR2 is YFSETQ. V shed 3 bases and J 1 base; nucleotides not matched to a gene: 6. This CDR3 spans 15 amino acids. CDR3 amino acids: CASSYQGDKNTEAFF. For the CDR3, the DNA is TGCGCCAGCAGCTACCAGGGGGACAAGAACACTGAAGCTTTCTTT.

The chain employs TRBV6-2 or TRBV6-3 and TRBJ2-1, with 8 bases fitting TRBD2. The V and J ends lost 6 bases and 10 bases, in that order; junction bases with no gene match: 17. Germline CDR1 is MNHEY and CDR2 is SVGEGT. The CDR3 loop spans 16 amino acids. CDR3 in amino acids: CASSPRVWREAREQFF. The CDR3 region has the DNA TGTGCCAGCAGCCCGAGGGTGTGGCGGGAGGCCCGCGAGCAGTTCTTC.

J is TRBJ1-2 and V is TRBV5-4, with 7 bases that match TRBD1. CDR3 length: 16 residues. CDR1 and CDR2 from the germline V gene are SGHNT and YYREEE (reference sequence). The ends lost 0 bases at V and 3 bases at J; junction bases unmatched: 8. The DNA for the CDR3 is TGTGCCAGCAGCTTGGCCCCGGGACAGACAGACTATGGCTACACCTTC. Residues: CASSLAPGQTDYGYTF. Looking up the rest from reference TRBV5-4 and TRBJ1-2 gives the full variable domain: ETGVTQSPTHLIKTRGQQVTLRCSSQSGHNTVSWYQQALGQGPQFIFQYYREEENGRGNFPPRFSGLQFPNYSSELNVNALELDDSALYLCASSLAPGQTDYGYTFGSGTRLTVV.